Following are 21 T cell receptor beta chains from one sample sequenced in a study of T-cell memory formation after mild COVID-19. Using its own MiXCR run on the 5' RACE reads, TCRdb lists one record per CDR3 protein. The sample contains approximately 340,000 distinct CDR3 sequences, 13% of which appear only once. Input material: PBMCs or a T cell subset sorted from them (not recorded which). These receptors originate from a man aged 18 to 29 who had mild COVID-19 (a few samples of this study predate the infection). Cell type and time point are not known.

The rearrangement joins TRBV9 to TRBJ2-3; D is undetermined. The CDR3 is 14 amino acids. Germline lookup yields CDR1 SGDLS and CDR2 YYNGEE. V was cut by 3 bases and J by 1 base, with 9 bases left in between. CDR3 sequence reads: CASSDSLGTDTQYF. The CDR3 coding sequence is TGTGCCAGCAGCGATTCTCTAGGCACAGATACGCAGTATTTT.

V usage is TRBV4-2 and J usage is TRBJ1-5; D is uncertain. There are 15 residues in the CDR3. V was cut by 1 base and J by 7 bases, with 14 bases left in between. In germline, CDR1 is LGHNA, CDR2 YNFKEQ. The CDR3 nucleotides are TGTGCCAGCAGCCAAGGTGTTGAGGGCCGGCAGCCCCAGCATTTT. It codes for CASSQGVEGRQPQHF.

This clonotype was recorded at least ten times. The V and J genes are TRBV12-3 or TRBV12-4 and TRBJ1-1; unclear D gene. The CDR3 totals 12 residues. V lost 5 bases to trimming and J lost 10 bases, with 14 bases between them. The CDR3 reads CASSPRADGAFF. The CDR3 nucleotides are TGTGCCAGCAGTCCCCGGGCCGACGGAGCTTTCTTT.

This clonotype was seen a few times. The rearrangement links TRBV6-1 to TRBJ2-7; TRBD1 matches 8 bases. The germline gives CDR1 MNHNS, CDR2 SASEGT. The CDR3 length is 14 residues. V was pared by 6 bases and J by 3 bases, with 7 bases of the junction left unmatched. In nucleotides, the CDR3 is TGTGCCAGCAGCAGGGGGCAATTCTTCTACGAGCAGTACGTC. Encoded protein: CASSRGQFFYEQYV.

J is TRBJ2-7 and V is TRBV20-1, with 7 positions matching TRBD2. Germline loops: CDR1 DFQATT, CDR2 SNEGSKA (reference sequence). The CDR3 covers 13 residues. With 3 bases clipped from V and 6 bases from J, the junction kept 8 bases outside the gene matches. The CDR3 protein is CSARGGDLGEQYF. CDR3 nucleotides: TGCAGTGCTAGGGGGGGGGATTTAGGCGAGCAGTACTTC.

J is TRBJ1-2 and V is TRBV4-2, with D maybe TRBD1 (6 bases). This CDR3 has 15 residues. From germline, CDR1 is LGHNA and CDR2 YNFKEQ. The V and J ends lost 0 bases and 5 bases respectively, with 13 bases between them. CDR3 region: CASSQEWGGPYGYTF. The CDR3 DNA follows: TGTGCCAGCAGCCAAGAATGGGGGGGCCCATATGGCTACACCTTC.

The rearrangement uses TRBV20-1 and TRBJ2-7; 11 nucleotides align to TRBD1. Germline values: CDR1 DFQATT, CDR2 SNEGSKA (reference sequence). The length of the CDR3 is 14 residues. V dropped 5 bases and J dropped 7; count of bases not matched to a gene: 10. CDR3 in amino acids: CSALLGQGAQEQYF. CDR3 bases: TGCAGTGCTCTACTAGGACAGGGGGCGCAGGAGCAGTACTTC.

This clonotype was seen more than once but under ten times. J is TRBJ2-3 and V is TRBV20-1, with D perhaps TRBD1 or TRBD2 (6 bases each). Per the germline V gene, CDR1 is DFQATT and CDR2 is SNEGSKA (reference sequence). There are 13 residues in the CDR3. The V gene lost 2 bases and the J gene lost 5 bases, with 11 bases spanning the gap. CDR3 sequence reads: CSARWGAGDTQYF. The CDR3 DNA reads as TGCAGTGCTAGATGGGGGGCTGGAGATACGCAGTATTTT.

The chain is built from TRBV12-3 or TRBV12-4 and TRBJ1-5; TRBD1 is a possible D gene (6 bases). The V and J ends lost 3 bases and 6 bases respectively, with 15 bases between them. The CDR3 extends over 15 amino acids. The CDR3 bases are TGTGCCAGCAGTTTTGTCGGGGGGCAGGGTCAGCCCCAGCATTTT. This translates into CASSFVGGQGQPQHF.

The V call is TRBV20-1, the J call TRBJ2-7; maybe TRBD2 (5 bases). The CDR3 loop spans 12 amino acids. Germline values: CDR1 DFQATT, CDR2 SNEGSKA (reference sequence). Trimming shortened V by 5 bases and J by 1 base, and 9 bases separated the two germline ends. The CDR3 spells CSARRLSYEQYF. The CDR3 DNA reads TGCAGTGCTCGGCGACTATCCTACGAGCAGTACTTC.

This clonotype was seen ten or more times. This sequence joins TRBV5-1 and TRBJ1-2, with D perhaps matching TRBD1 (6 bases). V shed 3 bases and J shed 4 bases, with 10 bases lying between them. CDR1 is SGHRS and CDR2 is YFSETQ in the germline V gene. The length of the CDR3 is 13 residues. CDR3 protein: CASSSTDSYGYTF. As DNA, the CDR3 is TGCGCCAGCAGCTCGACGGACAGCTATGGCTACACCTTC.

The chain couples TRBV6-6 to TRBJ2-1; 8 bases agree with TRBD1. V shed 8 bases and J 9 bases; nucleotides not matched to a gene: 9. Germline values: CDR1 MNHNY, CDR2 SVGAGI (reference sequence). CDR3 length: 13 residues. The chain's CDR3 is CASGSTGVGEQFF. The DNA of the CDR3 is TGTGCCAGCGGGTCGACAGGGGTAGGTGAGCAGTTCTTC.

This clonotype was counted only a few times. CDR3 DNA sequence: TGCAGTGCTAGCGGGGGGGTTAAGACCCAGTACTTC. Amino acids: CSASGGVKTQYF. The chain joins TRBV20-1 to TRBJ2-5; TRBD2 agrees at 8 bases. The germline CDR1 and CDR2 sequences are DFQATT and SNEGSKA (reference sequence). The CDR3 is 12 residues long. With 3 bases clipped from V and 6 bases from J, the junction kept 3 bases outside the gene matches.

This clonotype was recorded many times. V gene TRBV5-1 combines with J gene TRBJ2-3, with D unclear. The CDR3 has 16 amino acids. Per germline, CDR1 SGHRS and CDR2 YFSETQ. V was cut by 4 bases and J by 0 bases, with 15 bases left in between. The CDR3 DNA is TGCGCCAGCAGCCCCTGGACGGAACTTAGCACAGATACGCAGTATTTT. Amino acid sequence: CASSPWTELSTDTQYF.

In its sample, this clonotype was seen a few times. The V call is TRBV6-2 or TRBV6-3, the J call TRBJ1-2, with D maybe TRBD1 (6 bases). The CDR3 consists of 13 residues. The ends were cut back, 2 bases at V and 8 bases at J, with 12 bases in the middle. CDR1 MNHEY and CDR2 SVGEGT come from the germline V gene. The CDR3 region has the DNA TGTGCCAGCAGTTACGCCCGGGGGCGAGGCTACACCTTC. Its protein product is CASSYARGRGYTF.

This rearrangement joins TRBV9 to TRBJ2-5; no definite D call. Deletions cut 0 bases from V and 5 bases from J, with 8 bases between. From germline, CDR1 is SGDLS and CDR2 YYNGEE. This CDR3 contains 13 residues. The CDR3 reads CASSVEVGETQYF. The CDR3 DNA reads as TGTGCCAGCAGCGTAGAAGTCGGGGAGACCCAGTACTTC.

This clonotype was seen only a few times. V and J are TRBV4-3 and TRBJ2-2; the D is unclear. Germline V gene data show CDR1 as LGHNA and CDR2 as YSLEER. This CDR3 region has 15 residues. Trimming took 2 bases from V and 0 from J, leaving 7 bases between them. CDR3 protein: CASSQRTPNTGELFF. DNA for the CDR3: TGCGCCAGCAGCCAACGGACGCCGAACACCGGGGAGCTGTTTTTT.

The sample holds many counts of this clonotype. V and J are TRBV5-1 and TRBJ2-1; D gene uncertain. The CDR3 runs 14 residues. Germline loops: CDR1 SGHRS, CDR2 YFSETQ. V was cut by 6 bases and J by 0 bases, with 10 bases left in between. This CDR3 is CASTEANSYNEQFF. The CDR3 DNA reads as TGCGCCAGCACCGAGGCTAACTCCTACAATGAGCAGTTCTTC.

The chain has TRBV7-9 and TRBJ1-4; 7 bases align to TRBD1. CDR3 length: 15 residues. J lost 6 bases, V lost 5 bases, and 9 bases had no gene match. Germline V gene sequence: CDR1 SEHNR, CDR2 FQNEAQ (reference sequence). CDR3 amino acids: CASSPGAGGDEKLFF. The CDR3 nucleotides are TGTGCCAGCAGCCCCGGGGCAGGGGGGGATGAAAAACTGTTTTTT.

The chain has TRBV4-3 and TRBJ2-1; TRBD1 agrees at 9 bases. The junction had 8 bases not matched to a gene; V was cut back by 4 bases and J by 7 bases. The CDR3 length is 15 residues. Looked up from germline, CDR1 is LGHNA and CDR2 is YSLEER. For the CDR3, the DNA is TGCGCCAGCAGCCGCACAGGGGGCGCGGGGAATGAGCAGTTCTTC. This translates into CASSRTGGAGNEQFF.

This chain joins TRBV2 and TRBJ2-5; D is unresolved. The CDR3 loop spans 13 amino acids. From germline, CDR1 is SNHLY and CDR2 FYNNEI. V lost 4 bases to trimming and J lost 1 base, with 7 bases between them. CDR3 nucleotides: TGTGCCAGCAGTGTAAGCTCCCAAGAGACCCAGTACTTC. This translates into CASSVSSQETQYF.